A selection of T cell receptor beta chains follows, all from one sample in a study of CD8 T cells in Susac syndrome. MiXCR, applied by TCRdb to the immunoSEQ multiplex PCR reads, yields one record per CDR3 protein. The profile shows around 200,000 distinct CDR3 sequences, more than 85% of them singletons. Source material: CD4+ T cells from PBMCs. The source is a human donor with multiple sclerosis. Both conserved end residues are part of each CDR3. A D gene is named only where the DNA matches it firmly. Size is omitted from some rows. Given values are once, few, many or a class for expanded clones.

>TRBV29-1|TRBJ1-2|-|-
TGCAGCGTTGAAGGTGGCGCCCGCTACACCTTC
CSVEGGARYTF
>TRBV6-2/TRBV6-3|TRBJ2-1|TRBD1|-
TGTGCCACCTTCGGGACAGGTTCCTACAATGAGCAGTTCTTC
CATFGTGSYNEQFF
>TRBV4-1|TRBJ1-1|-|-
TGCGCCAGCAGCCAGAAGGAGAACACTGAAGCTTTCTTT
CASSQKENTEAFF
>TRBV20-1|TRBJ2-1|-|once
TGCAGTGCTGCCCCCGCGAGCTCCTACAATGAGCAGTTCTTC
CSAAPASSYNEQFF
>TRBV2|TRBJ2-1|-|-
TGTGCCAGCAGTGAAGGTCCGGGGATCGCCGTAGAGCAGTTCTTC
CASSEGPGIAVEQFF
>TRBV29-1|TRBJ1-2|-|-
TGCAGCGTTGGGAATGGGGGGTGGGGAAGCGGTGGCTACACCTTC
CSVGNGGWGSGGYTF
>TRBV30|TRBJ2-5|-|-
TGTGCCTGGAGTGTACAGCGGGAGACCCAGTACTTC
CAWSVQRETQYF
>TRBV9|TRBJ2-4|TRBD2|-
TGTGCCAGCAGCAAGACGACTAGCGGGGCCCAGTACTTC
CASSKTTSGAQYF
>TRBV2|TRBJ2-1|-|-
TGTGCCAGCAGTGACTGGGTTGGTGGCAATGAGCAGTTCTTC
CASSDWVGGNEQFF
>TRBV10-3|TRBJ1-2|TRBD1|-
TGTGCCATCAAACAGGACAGGGACTATGGCTACACCTTC
CAIKQDRDYGYTF
>TRBV29-1|TRBJ1-2|-|-
TGCAGCGTTTACGACAGTCACTTCTATGGCTACACCTTC
CSVYDSHFYGYTF
>TRBV20-1|TRBJ2-7|-|-
TGCAGTGCTAGTTTAGTGTCGGCGTACGAGCAGTACTTC
CSASLVSAYEQYF
>TRBV11-1|TRBJ2-6|-|-
TGTGCCAGCAGCTTATTTAGGGTAGCCTCTGGGGCCAACGTCCTGACTTTC
CASSLFRVASGANVLTF
>TRBV29-1|TRBJ2-4|-|-
TGCAGCGTTGTCGAGGCCAAAAACATTCAGTACTTC
CSVVEAKNIQYF
>TRBV27|TRBJ1-2|TRBD1|-
TGTGCCAGCAGTTCGGGACAGCACTATGGCTACACCTTC
CASSSGQHYGYTF
>TRBV20-1|TRBJ1-1|TRBD1|once
TGCAGTGCTCCTACAGGGGTTAGGGACACTGAAGCTTTCTTT
CSAPTGVRDTEAFF
>TRBV3-1|TRBJ1-1|-|-
TGTGCCAGCAGCCTTTCGCAGGCGGCGAACACTGAAGCTTTCTTT
CASSLSQAANTEAFF
>TRBV11-2|TRBJ1-1|-|-
TGTGCCAGCAGCTTAGATCGGGACGCTGAAGCTTTCTTT
CASSLDRDAEAFF
>TRBV25-1|TRBJ2-6|-|-
TGTGCCAGCAGTGACGGATCCCCTGGGGCCAACGTCCTGACTTTC
CASSDGSPGANVLTF
>TRBV20-1|TRBJ2-7|-|-
TGCAGTGCTACAGACAAGCTCTACGAGCAGTACTTC
CSATDKLYEQYF
>TRBV6-5|TRBJ2-5|-|-
TGTGCCAGCAGTCGCTCGGGACTCCAACAAGAGACCCAGTACTTC
CASSRSGLQQETQYF
>TRBV29-1|TRBJ2-3|TRBD2|-
TGCAGCGTAGGGGGTAGCGGGGTCACAGATACGCAGTATTTT
CSVGGSGVTDTQYF
>TRBV19|TRBJ2-4|-|-
TGTGCCAGTAGTATACTCCGCAGTGGCGGGTTGAACATTCAGTACTTC
CASSILRSGGLNIQYF
>TRBV29-1|TRBJ2-2|TRBD2|-
TGCAGCGTTAACGGGGGGGCAGGCACCGGGGAGCTGTTTTTT
CSVNGGAGTGELFF
>TRBV7-8|TRBJ1-2|-|-
TGTGCCAGCAGCTTAGGTGGCAGTGGAGATGGCTACACCTTC
CASSLGGSGDGYTF
>TRBV29-1|TRBJ2-1|-|-
TGCAGCTTCGGACTTAGCTCCTACAATGAGCAGTTCTTC
CSFGLSSYNEQFF
>TRBV7-2|TRBJ1-5|-|-
TGTGCCAGCAGCTTTAATAGCAATCAGCCCCAGCATTTT
CASSFNSNQPQHF
>TRBV6-1|TRBJ1-5|TRBD1|-
TGTGCCAGCACTGAGGGACAGGGCAACAATCAGCCCCAGCATTTT
CASTEGQGNNQPQHF
>TRBV30|TRBJ1-2|-|-
TGTGCCTGGAAACCGGGACGGGATTATGGCTACACCTTC
CAWKPGRDYGYTF